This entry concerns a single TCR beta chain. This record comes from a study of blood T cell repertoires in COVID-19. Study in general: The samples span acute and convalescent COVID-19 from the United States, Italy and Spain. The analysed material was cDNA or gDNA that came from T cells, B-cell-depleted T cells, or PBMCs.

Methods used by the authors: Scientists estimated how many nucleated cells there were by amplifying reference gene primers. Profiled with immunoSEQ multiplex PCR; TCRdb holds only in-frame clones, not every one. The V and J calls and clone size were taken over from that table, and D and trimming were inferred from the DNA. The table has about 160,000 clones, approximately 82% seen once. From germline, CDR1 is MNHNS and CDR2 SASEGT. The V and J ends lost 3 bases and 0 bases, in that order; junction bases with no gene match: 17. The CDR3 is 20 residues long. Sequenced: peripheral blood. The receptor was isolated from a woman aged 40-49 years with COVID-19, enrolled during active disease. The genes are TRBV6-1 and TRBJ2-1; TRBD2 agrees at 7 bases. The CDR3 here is CASSDNGNLRKRDSYNEQFF. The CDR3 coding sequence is TGTGCCAGCAGTGATAACGGAAACCTCAGAAAGCGGGACTCCTACAATGAGCAGTTCTTC.